These 32 T cell receptor beta chains were sequenced from one sample in a study of T cell responses to AZD1222 COVID-19 vaccine. Sequencing used immunoSEQ multiplex PCR; TCRdb keeps in-frame clones, though not all of them. The data hold about 97,000 clones, with more than 70% observed a single time. This sample comprised peripheral blood, obtained on day 0 of AZD1222 vaccination. Receptors were obtained from an adult in good health.

The chain uses TRBV10-1 and TRBJ1-1, with D hard to call. V gave up 0 bases and J gave up 7 bases, with 9 bases separating them. Per germline, CDR1 WNHNN and CDR2 SYGVQD (reference sequence). The CDR3 consists of 13 residues. CDR3 DNA sequence: TGCGCCAGCAGTGAGTCGGGGAGGCTTGAAGCTTTCTTT. Translation: CASSESGRLEAFF.

This sequence joins TRBV18 and TRBJ1-1; D is undetermined. The CDR3 sequence is 14 residues long. V was trimmed by 3 bases and J by 5 bases, leaving 13 bases between them. Germline V gives CDR1 KGHSH, CDR2 LQKENI. For the CDR3, the DNA is TGTGCCAGCTCACCGAGACAAGAAAGAACTGAAGCTTTCTTT. This encodes CASSPRQERTEAFF. Supplemented by reference TRBV18 and TRBJ1-1, the full variable domain reads NAGVMQNPRHLVRRRGQEARLRCSPMKGHSHVYWYRQLPEEGLKFMVYLQKENIIDESGMPKERFSAEFPKEGPSILRIQQVVRGDSAAYFCASSPRQERTEAFFGQGTRLTVV.

V gene TRBV5-1 combines with J gene TRBJ2-5, with D possibly being TRBD2 (5 bases). The CDR3 covers 15 residues. Germline V gene data show CDR1 as SGHRS and CDR2 as YFSETQ. V was cut by 0 bases and J by 6 bases, with 15 bases left in between. CDR3 nucleotides: TGCGCCAGCAGCTTGGTGCCCGGGAATTCGAAGACCCAGTACTTC. This sequence encodes CASSLVPGNSKTQYF.

The CDR3 DNA reads TGTGCCAGCAGCTTGTTAGCGGGGGGTGCGGAGACCCAGTACTTC. Translated, it gives CASSLLAGGAETQYF. The chain uses TRBV5-5 and TRBJ2-5; 10 bases fit TRBD2. The V segment lost 1 base and the J segment 5 bases; nucleotides outside the gene matches: 5. The CDR3 loop spans 15 amino acids. The germline V gene encodes CDR1 SGHKS and CDR2 YYEKEE (reference sequence).

Comments on this clone: Its ends do not fully match the called genes, so a read error is possible. This chain uses TRBV2 with TRBJ1-5; the D is unclear. CDR1 SNHLY and CDR2 FYNNEI come from the germline V gene. This CDR3 has 16 residues. This CDR3 is CASTEAGPTTNQPQHF. As DNA, the CDR3 is TGTGCCAGCACTGAAGCGGGCCCAACCACCAATCAGCCCCAGCATTTT.

The chain's CDR3 is CASSDSPYTEAFF. The CDR3, as DNA: TGTGCCAGCAGTGATTCCCCGTACACTGAAGCTTTCTTT. V gene TRBV2 combines with J gene TRBJ1-1, with D uncertain. The CDR3 length is 13 residues. V lost 3 bases and J lost 3, with 8 bases in between. Germline V gene sequence: CDR1 SNHLY, CDR2 FYNNEI.

The J gene is TRBJ1-2, the V gene TRBV7-9; D not resolved. Looked up from germline, CDR1 is SEHNR and CDR2 is FQNEAQ (reference sequence). This CDR3 comprises 13 residues. V shed 1 base and J shed 6 bases, with 9 bases lying between them. The CDR3 nucleotides read TGTGCCAGCAGCTTAGTTAACAGCCATGGCTACACCTTC. Translation gives CASSLVNSHGYTF.

The chain uses TRBV19 and TRBJ1-1; no clear D. This CDR3 spans 13 amino acids. The germline V gene has CDR1 LNHDA and CDR2 SQIVND (reference sequence). Trimming stripped 0 bases from V and 7 bases from J, with 9 bases between. The CDR3: CASSIDGSGEAFF. DNA for the CDR3: TGTGCCAGTAGTATAGATGGCTCCGGTGAAGCTTTCTTT.

The rearrangement joins TRBV29-1 to TRBJ1-4; no clear D. This CDR3 comprises 13 residues. CDR1 and CDR2 (germline): SQVTM, ANQGSEA. V gave up 7 bases and J gave up 7 bases, with 16 bases separating them. The DNA for the CDR3 is TGCAGCGGGTGTCAAGGTCCGGGTGAAAAACTGTTTTTT. This encodes CSGCQGPGEKLFF.

The genes are TRBV6-5 and TRBJ1-1; D not certain. CDR1 MNHEY and CDR2 SVGAGI come from the germline V gene. Trimming took 0 bases from V and 0 from J, leaving 11 bases between them. CDR3 length: 16 amino acids. CDR3 DNA sequence: TGTGCCAGCAGTTACTCGATCGGGTGGGTGAACACTGAAGCTTTCTTT. Amino acid sequence: CASSYSIGWVNTEAFF.

The gene calls are TRBV19 and TRBJ1-4; D is undetermined. Germline V gene sequence: CDR1 LNHDA, CDR2 SQIVND (reference sequence). The CDR3 runs to 13 residues. The ends were cut back, 2 bases at V and 14 bases at J, with 15 bases in the middle. CDR3 sequence reads: CASSIREGGWLFF. For the CDR3, the DNA is TGTGCCAGTAGTATAAGGGAAGGTGGCTGGCTGTTTTTT.

This clone has just one count. The V call is TRBV19, the J call TRBJ1-4; D perhaps matches TRBD1 (6 bases). From germline, CDR1 is LNHDA and CDR2 SQIVND (reference sequence). The CDR3 totals 15 residues. The V and J ends lost 2 bases and 8 bases respectively, with 15 bases between them. CDR3 region: CASSIRQDQKEKLFF. The CDR3 DNA reads as TGTGCCAGTAGTATACGACAGGACCAGAAGGAAAAACTGTTTTTT.

The chain employs TRBV5-5 and TRBJ1-5; D uncertain. Germline CDR1 SGHKS, CDR2 YYEKEE (reference sequence). Trimming left V 0 bases short and J 6 bases short, with 10 bases between. This CDR3 is built from 14 residues. Here the CDR3 DNA reads TGTGCCAGCAGCTTGGTAGGAGGACTTCAGCCCCAGCATTTT. Its protein is CASSLVGGLQPQHF.

The rearrangement links TRBV6-2 or TRBV6-3 to TRBJ1-2; D perhaps matches TRBD1 (6 bases). Per the germline V gene, CDR1 is MNHEY and CDR2 is SVGEGT. The V end was cut by 2 bases, the J end by 4 bases, with 17 bases between. The CDR3 contains 16 residues. CDR3 bases: TGTGCCAGCAGTTACAGGTCCACAGGGAGTCTCTATGGCTACACCTTC. It codes for CASSYRSTGSLYGYTF.

The rearrangement links TRBV6-5 to TRBJ1-6; D call uncertain. The CDR3 has 14 residues. Germline CDR1 reads MNHEY; CDR2 reads SVGAGI. Trimming took off 4 bases at V and 7 bases at J, with 11 bases between the two ends. DNA for the CDR3: TGTGCCAGCAGTTGGGCAAGTTTAAATTCACCCCTCCACTTT. As protein: CASSWASLNSPLHF.

CDR3 bases: TGTGCCAGCAGCCCGGAGGGGACCGGGACTTCACCCCTCCACTTT. Protein: CASSPEGTGTSPLHF. V and J are TRBV6-2 or TRBV6-3 and TRBJ1-6, with D maybe TRBD1 (5 bases). This CDR3 is 15 amino acids long. V was cut by 6 bases and J by 9 bases, with 18 bases left in between. Germline V gene sequence: CDR1 MNHEY, CDR2 SVGEGT.

The J gene is TRBJ2-5, the V gene TRBV29-1; 9 bases match TRBD1. This CDR3 is 12 amino acids long. With V trimmed by 6 bases and J by 1 base, 0 bases remained unmatched. Germline CDR1 is SQVTM and CDR2 is ANQGSEA. The CDR3 DNA is TGCAGCGTGGGACAGGGCCAAGAGACCCAGTACTTC. Translation gives CSVGQGQETQYF.

The chain couples TRBV9 to TRBJ2-6, with a tentative D call TRBD1 (6 bases). There are 18 residues in the CDR3. From germline, CDR1 is SGDLS and CDR2 YYNGEE. V lost 3 bases to trimming and J lost 0 bases, with 16 bases between them. CDR3 DNA: TGTGCCAGCAGCGGGCCCCGGGACATGATCTCTGGGGCCAACGTCCTGACTTTC. Its translation is CASSGPRDMISGANVLTF.

The V and J genes are TRBV11-3 and TRBJ2-5, with D possibly matching TRBD2 (5 bases). V dropped 5 bases and J dropped 7 bases, with 20 bases sitting between them. The CDR3 is 15 amino acids. CDR1 is SGHNT, CDR2 YENEEA, per germline. Here the CDR3 DNA reads TGTGCCAGCAGCCCCGCCCCCCGCGAAGGAGGGACCCAGTACTTC. Translated, it gives CASSPAPREGGTQYF.

The V and J genes are TRBV27 and TRBJ2-7; perhaps D is TRBD1 or TRBD2 (5 bases each). V lost 4 bases and J lost 6, with 16 bases in between. The CDR3 runs to 14 residues. Per the germline V gene, CDR1 is MNHEY and CDR2 is SMNVEV (reference sequence). CDR3 bases: TGTGCCAGCAGTTCCCCGTGGGGGTCGGGCGAGCAGTACTTC. Translating it yields CASSSPWGSGEQYF.

V is TRBV6-5 and J is TRBJ1-2; D is unclear. CDR1 and CDR2 (germline): MNHEY, SVGAGI. V was shortened by 6 bases and J by 0 bases, with 11 bases between the two germline ends. This CDR3 comprises 14 residues. CDR3 region: CASSISGANYGYTF. The CDR3 DNA sequence: TGTGCCAGCAGCATCTCGGGCGCTAACTATGGCTACACCTTC.

This rearrangement joins TRBV7-9 to TRBJ1-4; 8 positions match TRBD1. CDR3 length: 15 amino acids. The J segment lost 7 bases and the V segment lost 5 bases, leaving 9 bases of the junction unmatched. Germline V CDR1 and CDR2: SEHNR, FQNEAQ (reference sequence). This CDR3 reads CASSPEARGLEKLFF. CDR3 DNA sequence: TGTGCCAGCAGCCCCGAAGCCAGGGGGCTTGAAAAACTGTTTTTT.

The chain recombines TRBV30 with TRBJ1-3; no definite D call. CDR1 and CDR2 from the germline V gene are GTSNPN and SVGIG (reference sequence). Trimming stripped 0 bases from V and 0 bases from J, with 9 bases between. The CDR3 covers 15 residues. CDR3 region: CAWSVKGSSGNTIYF. In DNA form, the CDR3 reads TGTGCCTGGAGTGTGAAGGGCTCCTCTGGAAACACCATATATTTT. Full variable domain (rest looked up from reference TRBV30 and TRBJ1-3): SQTIHQWPATLVQPVGSPLSLECTVEGTSNPNLYWYRQAAGRGLQLLFYSVGIGQISSEVPQNLSASRPQDRQFILSSKKLLLSDSGFYLCAWSVKGSSGNTIYFGEGSWLTVV.

The V and J genes are TRBV19 and TRBJ1-5; 7 bases are shared with TRBD1. The CDR3 runs to 14 residues. Germline V lookup: CDR1 LNHDA, CDR2 SQIVND (reference sequence). Unmatched junction bases numbered 6, after V lost 10 bases and J lost 0 bases. The CDR3: CATWTGNSNQPQHF. In DNA form, the CDR3 reads TGTGCCACCTGGACAGGAAATAGCAATCAGCCCCAGCATTTT.

The V and J genes are TRBV27 and TRBJ2-3; 7 bases map to TRBD2. This CDR3 is built from 13 residues. J lost 3 bases, V lost 6 bases, and 3 bases had no gene match. Germline CDR1 is MNHEY and CDR2 is SMNVEV (reference sequence). The CDR3 loop is CASSLSGTDTQYF. The CDR3 DNA reads TGTGCCAGCAGCCTTAGCGGGACAGATACGCAGTATTTT.

This clone is a singleton in its sample. The J gene is TRBJ2-7, the V gene TRBV3-1 (or the pseudogene TRBV3-2), with D possibly matching TRBD1 (5 bases). The V and J ends lost 4 bases and 0 bases respectively, with 13 bases between them. The CDR3 is 15 residues long. Germline loops: CDR1 LGHDT, CDR2 YNNKEL (reference sequence). The CDR3 bases are TGTGCCAGCAGCCGCAAACGACAGAGCTCCTACGAGCAGTACTTC. Translated, it gives CASSRKRQSSYEQYF.

Details on this clone: A read error may produce the germline difference seen at one junction end. The same CDR3 is also encoded by other DNA sequences in this sample. The chain couples TRBV10-1 to TRBJ2-1; D is perhaps TRBD2 (6 bases). The germline gives CDR1 WNHNN, CDR2 SYGVQD (reference sequence). CDR3 length equals 15 residues. The CDR3 sequence is CASSEGTGHSNEQFF. CDR3 DNA sequence: TGTGCCAGCAGTGAAGGGACTGGTCATTCCAATGAGCAGTTCTTC.

This chain links TRBV7-9 with TRBJ1-4, with unresolved D. The CDR3 runs 15 residues. From germline, CDR1 is SEHNR and CDR2 FQNEAQ (reference sequence). Trimming left V 5 bases short and J 0 bases short, with 10 bases between. The CDR3 protein is CASSPRRSTNEKLFF. The DNA for the CDR3 is TGTGCCAGCAGCCCCAGACGGTCAACTAATGAAAAACTGTTTTTT.

This clone came up a few times. Other DNA sequences within the sample encode an identical CDR3. This rearrangement joins TRBV18 to TRBJ2-7; 7 bases are a match to TRBD1. The CDR3 runs 12 residues. Germline V CDR1 and CDR2: KGHSH, LQKENI. The J segment lost 6 bases and the V segment lost 6 bases, leaving 5 bases of the junction unmatched. The CDR3 spells CASSQTGSEQYF. The CDR3 DNA follows: TGTGCCAGCTCGCAGACAGGGTCCGAGCAGTACTTC. Combining the CDR3 with reference TRBV18 and TRBJ2-7 gives the whole variable domain NAGVMQNPRHLVRRRGQEARLRCSPMKGHSHVYWYRQLPEEGLKFMVYLQKENIIDESGMPKERFSAEFPKEGPSILRIQQVVRGDSAAYFCASSQTGSEQYFGPGTRLTVT.

This clone was observed once. CDR3 amino acids: CASSLGQGNPDTQYF. The CDR3, as DNA: TGTGCCAGCAGCTTGGGTCAGGGGAATCCAGATACGCAGTATTTT. V and J are TRBV5-6 and TRBJ2-3; possibly TRBD1 for D (6 bases). The length of the CDR3 is 15 residues. Germline CDR1 and CDR2: SGHDT and YYEEEE. V was trimmed by 0 bases and J by 4 bases, leaving 12 bases between them.

This clone is a singleton in its sample. The CDR3 DNA reads TGTGCCAGCAGCTCCTGGGCAAACGCGGACATTCAGTACTTC. Protein: CASSSWANADIQYF. J is TRBJ2-4 and V is TRBV5-5; unclear D gene. V was shortened by 3 bases and J by 8 bases, with 15 bases between the two germline ends. The CDR3 extends over 14 amino acids. Germline loops: CDR1 SGHKS, CDR2 YYEKEE (reference sequence).

The chain carries TRBV3-1 (or the pseudogene TRBV3-2) and TRBJ1-1; D unresolved. The CDR3 contains 15 residues. CDR1 and CDR2 from the germline V gene are LGHDT and YNNKEL (reference sequence). V lost 4 bases and J 0 bases, leaving 12 bases between the germline ends. This CDR3 is CASSRGRSMNTEAFF. CDR3 DNA sequence: TGTGCCAGCAGCCGTGGACGGAGTATGAACACTGAAGCTTTCTTT.